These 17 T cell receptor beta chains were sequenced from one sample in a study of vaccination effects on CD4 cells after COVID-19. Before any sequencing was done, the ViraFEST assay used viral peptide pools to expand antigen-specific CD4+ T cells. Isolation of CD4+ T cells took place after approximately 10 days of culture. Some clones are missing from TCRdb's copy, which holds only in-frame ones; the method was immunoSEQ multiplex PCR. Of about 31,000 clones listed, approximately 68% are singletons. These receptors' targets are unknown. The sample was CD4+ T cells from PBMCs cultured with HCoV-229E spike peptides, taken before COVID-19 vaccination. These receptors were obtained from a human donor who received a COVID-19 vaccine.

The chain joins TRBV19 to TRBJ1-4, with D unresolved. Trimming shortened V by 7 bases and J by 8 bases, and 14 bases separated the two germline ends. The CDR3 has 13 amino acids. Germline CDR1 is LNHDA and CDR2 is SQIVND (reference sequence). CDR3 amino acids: CASMALGGEKLFF. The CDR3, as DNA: TGTGCCAGTATGGCCCTAGGAGGGGAAAAACTGTTTTTT. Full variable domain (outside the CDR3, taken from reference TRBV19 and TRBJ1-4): DGGITQSPKYLFRKEGQNVTLSCEQNLNHDAMYWYRQDPGQGLRLIYYSQIVNDFQKGDIAEGYSVSREKKESFPLTVTSAQKNPTAFYLCASMALGGEKLFFGSGTQLSVL.

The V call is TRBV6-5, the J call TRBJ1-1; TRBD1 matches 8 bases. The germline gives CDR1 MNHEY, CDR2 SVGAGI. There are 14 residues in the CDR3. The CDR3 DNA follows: TGTGCAGTCGGGCAGGGGGCGCGCTGGACTGAAGCTTTCTTT. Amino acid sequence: CAVGQGARWTEAFF.

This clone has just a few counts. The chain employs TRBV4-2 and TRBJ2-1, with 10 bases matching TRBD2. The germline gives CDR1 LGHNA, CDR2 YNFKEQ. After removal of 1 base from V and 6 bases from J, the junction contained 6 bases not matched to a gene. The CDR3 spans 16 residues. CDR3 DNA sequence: TGTGCCAGCAGCCAAGGGGAGCGGGGGGGTTTCAATGAGCAGTTCTTC. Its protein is CASSQGERGGFNEQFF.

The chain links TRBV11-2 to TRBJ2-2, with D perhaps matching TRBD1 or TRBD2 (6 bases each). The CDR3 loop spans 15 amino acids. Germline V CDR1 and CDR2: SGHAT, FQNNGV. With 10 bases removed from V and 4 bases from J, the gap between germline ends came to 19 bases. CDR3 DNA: TGTGCCACCCCCCCGGGGGCGGTTGGCACCGGGGAGCTGTTTTTT. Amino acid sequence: CATPPGAVGTGELFF.

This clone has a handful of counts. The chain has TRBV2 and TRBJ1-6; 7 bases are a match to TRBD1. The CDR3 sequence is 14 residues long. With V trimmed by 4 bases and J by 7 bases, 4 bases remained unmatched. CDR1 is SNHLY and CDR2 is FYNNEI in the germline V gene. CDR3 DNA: TGTGCCAGCAGTGCGACAGGGAACAATTCACCCCTCCACTTT. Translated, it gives CASSATGNNSPLHF.

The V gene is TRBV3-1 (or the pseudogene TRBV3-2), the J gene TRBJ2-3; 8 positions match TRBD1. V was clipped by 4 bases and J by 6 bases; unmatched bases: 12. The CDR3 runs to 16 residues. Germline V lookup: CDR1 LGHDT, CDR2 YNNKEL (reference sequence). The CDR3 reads CASSLEPGTGYDTQYF. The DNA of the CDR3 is TGTGCCAGCAGCCTGGAGCCCGGGACAGGATATGATACGCAGTATTTT.

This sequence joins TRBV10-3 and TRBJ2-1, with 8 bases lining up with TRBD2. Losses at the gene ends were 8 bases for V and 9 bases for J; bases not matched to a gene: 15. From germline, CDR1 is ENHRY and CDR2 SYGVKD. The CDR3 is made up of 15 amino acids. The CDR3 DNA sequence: TGTGCCATCTATCCCCGGACTAGCAGTGCGGCTGAGCAGTTCTTC. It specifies CAIYPRTSSAAEQFF.

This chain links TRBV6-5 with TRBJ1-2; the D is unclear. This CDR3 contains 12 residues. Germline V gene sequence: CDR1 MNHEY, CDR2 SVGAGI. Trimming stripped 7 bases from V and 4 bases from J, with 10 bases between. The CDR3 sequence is CASTVASYGYTF. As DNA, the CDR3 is TGTGCCAGCACTGTGGCTAGCTATGGCTACACCTTC.

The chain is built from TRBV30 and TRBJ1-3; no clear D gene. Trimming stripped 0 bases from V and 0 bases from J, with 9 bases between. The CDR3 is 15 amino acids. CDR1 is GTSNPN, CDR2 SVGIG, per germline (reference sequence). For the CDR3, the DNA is TGTGCCTGGAGTGTACTCCCCAGCTCTGGAAACACCATATATTTT. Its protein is CAWSVLPSSGNTIYF. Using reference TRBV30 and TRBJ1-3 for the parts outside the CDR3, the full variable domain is SQTIHQWPATLVQPVGSPLSLECTVEGTSNPNLYWYRQAAGRGLQLLFYSVGIGQISSEVPQNLSASRPQDRQFILSSKKLLLSDSGFYLCAWSVLPSSGNTIYFGEGSWLTVV.

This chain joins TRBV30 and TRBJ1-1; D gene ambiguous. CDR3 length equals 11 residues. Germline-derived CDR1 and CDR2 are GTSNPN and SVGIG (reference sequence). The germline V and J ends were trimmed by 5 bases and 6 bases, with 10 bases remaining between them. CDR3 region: CAWSGVAEAFF. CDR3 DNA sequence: TGTGCCTGGTCTGGGGTCGCTGAAGCTTTCTTT. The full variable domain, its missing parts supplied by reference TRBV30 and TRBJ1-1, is SQTIHQWPATLVQPVGSPLSLECTVEGTSNPNLYWYRQAAGRGLQLLFYSVGIGQISSEVPQNLSASRPQDRQFILSSKKLLLSDSGFYLCAWSGVAEAFFGQGTRLTVV.

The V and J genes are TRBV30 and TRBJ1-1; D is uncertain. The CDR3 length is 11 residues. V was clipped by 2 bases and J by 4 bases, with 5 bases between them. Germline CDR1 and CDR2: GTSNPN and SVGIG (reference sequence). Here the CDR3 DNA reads TGTGCCTGGAGTACATCCACTGAAGCTTTCTTT. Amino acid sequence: CAWSTSTEAFF.

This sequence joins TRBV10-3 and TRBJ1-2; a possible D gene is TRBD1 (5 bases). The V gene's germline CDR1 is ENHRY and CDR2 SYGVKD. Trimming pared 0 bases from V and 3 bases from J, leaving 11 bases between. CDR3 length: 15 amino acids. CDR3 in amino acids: CAISESNGGYYGYTF. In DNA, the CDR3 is TGTGCCATCAGTGAGTCGAACGGGGGTTACTATGGCTACACCTTC.

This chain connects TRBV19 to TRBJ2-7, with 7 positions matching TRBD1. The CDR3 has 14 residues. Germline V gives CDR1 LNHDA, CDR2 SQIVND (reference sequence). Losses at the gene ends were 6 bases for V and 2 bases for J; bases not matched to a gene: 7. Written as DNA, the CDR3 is TGTGCCAGTAGCCGACAGGGCGGACCCTACGAGCAGTACTTC. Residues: CASSRQGGPYEQYF.

Written as DNA, the CDR3 is TGTGCCAGCAGCTTGGCCGGTGTAGATCGCGAGCAGTACTTC. Translated, it gives CASSLAGVDREQYF. The rearrangement uses TRBV5-4 and TRBJ2-7; D gene unclear. The V end lost 0 bases, the J end lost 6 bases, and 13 bases lay between the germline ends. CDR1 and CDR2 from the germline V gene are SGHNT and YYREEE (reference sequence). The CDR3 extends over 14 amino acids. The entire variable domain, with the rest obtained from reference TRBV5-4 and TRBJ2-7, is as follows: ETGVTQSPTHLIKTRGQQVTLRCSSQSGHNTVSWYQQALGQGPQFIFQYYREEENGRGNFPPRFSGLQFPNYSSELNVNALELDDSALYLCASSLAGVDREQYFGPGTRLTVT.

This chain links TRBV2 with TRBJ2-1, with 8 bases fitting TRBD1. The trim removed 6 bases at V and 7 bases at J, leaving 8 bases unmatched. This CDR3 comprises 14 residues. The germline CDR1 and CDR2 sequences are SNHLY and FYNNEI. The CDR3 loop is CASRGGRGLNEQFF. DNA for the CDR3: TGTGCCAGCAGAGGGGGCAGGGGGCTGAATGAGCAGTTCTTC.

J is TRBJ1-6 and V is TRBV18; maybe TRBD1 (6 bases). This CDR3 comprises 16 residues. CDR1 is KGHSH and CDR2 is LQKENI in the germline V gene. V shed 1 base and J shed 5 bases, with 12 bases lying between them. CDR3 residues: CASSPLGQQDNSPLHF. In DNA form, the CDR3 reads TGTGCCAGCTCACCACTAGGACAGCAAGATAATTCACCCCTCCACTTT.

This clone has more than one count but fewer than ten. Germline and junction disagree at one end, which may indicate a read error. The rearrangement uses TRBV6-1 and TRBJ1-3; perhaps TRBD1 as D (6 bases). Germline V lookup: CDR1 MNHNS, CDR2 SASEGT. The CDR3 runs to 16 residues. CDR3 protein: CASREGGTPSGNTIYF. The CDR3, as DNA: TGTGCCAGCAGGGAAGGGGGTACCCCCTCTGGAAACACCATATATTTT.